A selection of T cell receptor beta chains follows, all from one sample in a study of shared T cell receptors in the human thymus. Sequencing was performed with immunoSEQ multiplex PCR; in TCRdb, only in-frame clones are kept and a portion is missing. The sample records roughly 560,000 clones, approximately 78% being singletons. Another study also made use of these data, one on human thymus T cells.

The sample taken for sequencing was thymocytes. These receptors all come from a boy in the first two years of life with a congenital heart defect. CDR3s include the opening cysteine and the closing phenylalanine or tryptophan. Fields, in order: J gene, V gene, clone size, CDR3 protein. Clone size is given for some rows only: seen once, a few or many times, or a class if the clone is expanded.

J: TRBJ1-5
V: TRBV12-5
size: .
CDR3: CASGLVDRGRYQPQHF

J: TRBJ2-7
V: TRBV27
size: .
CDR3: CASSQQGAVAYEQYF

J: TRBJ2-7
V: TRBV5-4
size: .
CDR3: CASSEGDRDSYEQYF

J: TRBJ1-2
V: TRBV5-1
size: few
CDR3: CASRLNRGQNYGYTF

J: TRBJ2-1
V: TRBV7-9
size: .
CDR3: CASSLLGGPGDEQFF

J: TRBJ2-7
V: TRBV2
size: once
CDR3: CASKRDTTYEQYF

J: TRBJ2-7
V: TRBV4-1
size: few
CDR3: CASSLMATRPYEQYF

J: TRBJ2-5
V: TRBV29-1
size: .
CDR3: CSVRPMATSGRGETQYF

J: TRBJ1-1
V: TRBV10-2
size: few
CDR3: CASRGIRTEAFF

J: TRBJ1-1
V: TRBV30
size: .
CDR3: CAWRRVNTEAFF

J: TRBJ1-5
V: TRBV2
size: .
CDR3: CASRPTGRSQPQHF

J: TRBJ1-2
V: TRBV18
size: .
CDR3: CASSPAGANNYGYTF

J: TRBJ2-7
V: TRBV14
size: .
CDR3: CASSQGTSLPLGGYEQYF

J: TRBJ2-7
V: TRBV10-2
size: few
CDR3: CASSEADISYEQYF

J: TRBJ2-2
V: TRBV7-9
size: once
CDR3: CASSKWGGADTGELFF

J: TRBJ1-4
V: TRBV30
size: .
CDR3: CAWRGQGPNEKLFF

J: TRBJ2-7
V: TRBV19
size: .
CDR3: CASSKTGAPVSYEQYF

J: TRBJ2-1
V: TRBV15
size: .
CDR3: CATSGYSGSGSYNEQFF

J: TRBJ2-1
V: TRBV29-1
size: .
CDR3: CSVTLAPSYNEQFF

J: TRBJ1-1
V: TRBV25-1
size: .
CDR3: CASRRGYGRTEAFF

J: TRBJ2-6
V: TRBV5-1
size: .
CDR3: CASSFVRENRGHYSGANVLTF

J: TRBJ2-2
V: TRBV5-6
size: .
CDR3: CASSRSAGRRRPGELFF

J: TRBJ1-1
V: TRBV5-1
size: few
CDR3: CASSRDEAFF

J: .
V: TRBV5-4
size: few
CDR3: CASSPGLAVSYEQYF